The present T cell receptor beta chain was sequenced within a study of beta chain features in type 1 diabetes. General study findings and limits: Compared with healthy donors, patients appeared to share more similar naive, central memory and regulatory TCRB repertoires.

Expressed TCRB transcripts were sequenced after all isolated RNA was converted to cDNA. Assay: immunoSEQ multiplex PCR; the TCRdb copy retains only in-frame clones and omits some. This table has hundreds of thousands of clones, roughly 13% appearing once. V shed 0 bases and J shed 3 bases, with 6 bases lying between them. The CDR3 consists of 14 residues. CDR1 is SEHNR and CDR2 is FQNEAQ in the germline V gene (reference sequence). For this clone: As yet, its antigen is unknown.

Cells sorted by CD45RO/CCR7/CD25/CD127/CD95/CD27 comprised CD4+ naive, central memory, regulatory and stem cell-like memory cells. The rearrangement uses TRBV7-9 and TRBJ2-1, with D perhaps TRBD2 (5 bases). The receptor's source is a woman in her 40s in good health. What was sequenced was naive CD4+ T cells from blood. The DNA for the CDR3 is TGTGCCAGCAGCTTAGCCCGGGGCTACAATGAGCAGTTCTTC. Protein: CASSLARGYNEQFF.